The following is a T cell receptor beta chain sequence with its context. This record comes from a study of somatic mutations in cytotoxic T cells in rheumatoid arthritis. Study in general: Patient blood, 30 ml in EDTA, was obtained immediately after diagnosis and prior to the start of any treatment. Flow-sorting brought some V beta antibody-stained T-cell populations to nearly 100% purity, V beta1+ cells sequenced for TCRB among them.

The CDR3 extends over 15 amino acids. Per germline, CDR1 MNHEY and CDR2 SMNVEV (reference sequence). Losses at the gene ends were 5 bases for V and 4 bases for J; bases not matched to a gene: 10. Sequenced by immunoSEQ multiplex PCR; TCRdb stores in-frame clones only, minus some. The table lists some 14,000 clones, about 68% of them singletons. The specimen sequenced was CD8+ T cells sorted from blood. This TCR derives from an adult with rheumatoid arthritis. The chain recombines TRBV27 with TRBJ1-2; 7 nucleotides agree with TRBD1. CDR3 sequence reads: CASSGPGQPFYGYTF. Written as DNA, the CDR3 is TGTGCCAGCAGTGGGCCGGGACAGCCTTTCTATGGCTACACCTTC.